This T cell receptor (beta chain) is drawn from a study of cytomegalovirus exposure and HLA in healthy donors. Turning to the study itself: Among the approximately 400 genotyped donors, about 81% were placed in the Caucasian-associated ancestry cluster. Findings of the study overall: TCR beta V- and J-gene trimming, according to a later analysis, was linked to a missense DCLRE1C variant. Later work associated roughly 17,000 TCR beta sequences with HLA alleles at 0.05 false discovery rate.

Though probably carrying unrecorded immune exposures, donors were nominally healthy at sampling. Concerning this clone: Its antigen is unknown.

Vbeta (60) and Jbeta (13) primers were used in the PCR. Some clones are missing from TCRdb's copy, which holds only in-frame ones; the method was immunoSEQ multiplex PCR. Of roughly 120,000 clones in the sample, over 60% were seen once. Per the germline V gene, CDR1 is LGHNA and CDR2 is YNFKEQ. Trimming cost V 1 base and J 2 bases, with 20 bases left between them. This CDR3 contains 18 residues. The sample taken for sequencing was PBMCs. The clonotype comes from a woman in her twenties or thirties in good health and CMV-seronegative. V is TRBV4-2 and J is TRBJ1-2; D might be TRBD1 (6 bases). The CDR3 loop reads CASSQAVSGQRMNYGYTF. Here the CDR3 DNA reads TGTGCCAGCAGCCAAGCGGTGTCCGGACAGCGGATGAACTATGGCTACACCTTC.